This T cell receptor beta chain was retrieved from a study of T cells after yellow fever vaccination. Study-wide points: A weaker secondary response peaked on day 5, the primary on day 15. Abundant clonotypes (contaminants from the bulk population) could be present in FACS-sorted repertoires. After the booster, 95% to 98% of CD4 and roughly nine tenths of CD8 primary-response clones were re-detected.

This clonotype came up a few times. Its antigen remains unidentified. Per the germline V gene, CDR1 is SGHRS and CDR2 is YFSETQ. This CDR3 spans 14 amino acids. The germline V and J ends were trimmed by 3 bases and 5 bases, with 13 bases remaining between them. Universal primer sites and UMIs were introduced during 5'RACE template-switching synthesis of TCR cDNA. TCRdb ran MiXCR on the 5' RACE reads and lists one entry per CDR3 protein. The profile shows around 260,000 distinct CDR3 sequences, 5.2% of them singletons. This receptor was obtained from a man aged 18 to 35 who received the YFV17D yellow fever vaccine. V and J are TRBV5-1 and TRBJ2-3, with D unclear. Sequencing was performed on CD4+ T cells sorted from PBMCs, taken on the day of the yellow fever booster vaccination. This CDR3 is CASSSPALGDTQYF. As DNA, the CDR3 is TGCGCCAGCAGCTCACCGGCCCTCGGAGATACGCAGTATTTT. The whole variable domain, remainder taken from reference TRBV5-1 and TRBJ2-3, is KAGVTQTPRYLIKTRGQQVTLSCSPISGHRSVSWYQQTPGQGLQFLFEYFSETQRNKGNFPGRFSGRQFSNSRSEMNVSTLELGDSALYLCASSSPALGDTQYFGPGTRLTVL.